These 32 T cell receptor beta chains were sequenced from one sample in a study of T-cell memory formation after mild COVID-19. MiXCR was run by TCRdb on the 5' RACE reads, yielding one entry per CDR3 protein. This sample has under 300,000 distinct CDR3 sequences, with around 17% found just once. The sequencing input was PBMCs or a T cell subset sorted from them (not recorded which). The receptor source for this set is a man between 18 and 35 years old who had mild COVID-19 (a few samples of this study predate the infection). Cell type and time point are not known.

This clonotype appeared a few times. The gene calls are TRBV4-1 and TRBJ2-4; TRBD2 agrees at 7 bases. This CDR3 is 14 amino acids long. Germline CDR1 and CDR2: MGHRA and YSYEKL. Trimming took 5 bases from V and 7 from J; bases not matched to a gene: 8. The DNA of the CDR3 is TGCGCCAGCAGCACCCCCGGGAGGAGCAACATTCAGTACTTC. Amino acids: CASSTPGRSNIQYF.

This chain connects TRBV12-3 or TRBV12-4 to TRBJ2-5; D remains unclear. With 4 bases removed from V and 4 bases from J, the gap between germline ends came to 13 bases. The CDR3 consists of 14 residues. The CDR3 region is CASSSLGFGETQYF. The CDR3 nucleotides read TGTGCCAGCAGTTCCTTGGGGTTCGGAGAGACCCAGTACTTC.

The sample holds many counts of this clonotype. This chain connects TRBV7-6 to TRBJ2-4; possible D gene TRBD1, 5 bases. Trimming removed 5 bases at V and 3 bases at J, with 14 bases between. The length of the CDR3 is 15 residues. The germline V gene has CDR1 SGHVS and CDR2 FNYEAQ. CDR3: CASSPLEGVKNIQYF. CDR3 sequence (DNA): TGTGCCAGCAGCCCCCTGGAAGGGGTCAAAAACATTCAGTACTTC.

This chain connects TRBV7-9 to TRBJ2-7; perhaps D is TRBD1 or TRBD2 (5 bases each). Looked up from germline, CDR1 is SEHNR and CDR2 is FQNEAQ (reference sequence). V lost 5 bases to trimming and J lost 4 bases, with 15 bases between them. The CDR3 has 14 amino acids. CDR3 protein: CASSPGNRRYEQYV. CDR3 bases: TGTGCCAGCAGCCCCGGGAACAGGCGGTACGAGCAGTACGTC.

This clonotype was observed a few times. The J gene is TRBJ2-3, the V gene TRBV6-4; tentatively, D is TRBD2 (7 bases). CDR1 and CDR2 from the germline V gene are MRHNA and SNTAGT. V was trimmed by 2 bases and J by 3 bases, leaving 12 bases between them. The CDR3 is made up of 15 amino acids. The CDR3 sequence is CASSDRAGTTDTQYF. The CDR3 bases are TGTGCCAGCAGTGACCGAGCGGGGACAACAGATACGCAGTATTTT.

The V call is TRBV28, the J call TRBJ2-7; D is unclear. Germline CDR1 MDHEN, CDR2 SYDVKM. This CDR3 spans 12 amino acids. V was clipped by 8 bases and J by 3 bases, with 11 bases between them. CDR3 sequence (DNA): TGTGCCAGCGTCGTCAGAGACTACGAGCAGTACGTC. Protein sequence: CASVVRDYEQYV.

This clonotype came up a few times. V is TRBV24-1 and J is TRBJ2-5; tentatively, D is TRBD1 (6 bases). Trimming shortened V by 1 base and J by 5 bases, and 10 bases separated the two germline ends. In germline, CDR1 is KGHDR, CDR2 SFDVKD. This CDR3 region has 14 residues. CDR3: CATSDFSRGETQYF. CDR3 coding DNA: TGTGCCACCAGTGATTTTAGTAGGGGGGAGACCCAGTACTTC.

The chain carries TRBV27 and TRBJ2-7; either TRBD1 or TRBD2 may fit D (6 bases each). Trimming took 3 bases from V and 2 from J, leaving 11 bases between them. Germline assignment: CDR1 MNHEY and CDR2 SMNVEV (reference sequence). The length of the CDR3 is 14 residues. CDR3 DNA: TGTGCCAGCAGTTTCGGGGGCTTAACCTACGAGCAGTACTTC. Translated: CASSFGGLTYEQYF.

The rearrangement uses TRBV20-1 and TRBJ2-7; D gene unclear. There are 12 residues in the CDR3. Germline CDR1 DFQATT, CDR2 SNEGSKA (reference sequence). Trimming took 6 bases from V and 6 from J, leaving 15 bases between them. The CDR3 coding sequence is TGCAGTGCCGTAAACCCTCGGTTCGAGCAGTACGTC. This sequence encodes CSAVNPRFEQYV.

A few counts support this clonotype. CDR3 region: CASSPNGAASNQPQHF. DNA of the CDR3: TGTGCCAGCAGCCCAAACGGGGCGGCTAGCAATCAGCCCCAGCATTTT. This chain links TRBV7-2 with TRBJ1-5; TRBD1 might be the D (5 bases). Germline loops: CDR1 SGHTA, CDR2 FQGNSA. With 5 bases removed from V and 0 bases from J, the gap between germline ends came to 14 bases. The CDR3 consists of 16 residues.

This clonotype turned up a few times. This rearrangement joins TRBV20-1 to TRBJ2-4; no clear D gene. Looked up from germline, CDR1 is DFQATT and CDR2 is SNEGSKA (reference sequence). V was clipped by 0 bases and J by 0 bases, with 12 bases between them. CDR3 length equals 16 residues. CDR3 sequence: CSARDLGFLAKNIQYF. CDR3 nucleotides: TGCAGTGCTAGAGATCTTGGGTTTTTAGCCAAAAACATTCAGTACTTC.

The CDR3 DNA follows: TGCGCCAGCAGCTTGGTACCTACCTACGAGCAGTACTTC. This encodes CASSLVPTYEQYF. The chain employs TRBV5-1 and TRBJ2-7; D is ambiguous. Germline assignment: CDR1 SGHRS and CDR2 YFSETQ. The CDR3 runs 13 residues. The V end lost 0 bases, the J end lost 2 bases, and 6 bases lay between the germline ends.

In its sample, this clonotype was seen many times. V and J are TRBV20-1 and TRBJ1-2; D is perhaps TRBD1 (6 bases). Germline V gene lookup returns CDR1 DFQATT and CDR2 SNEGSKA (reference sequence). The CDR3 loop spans 15 amino acids. V was clipped by 6 bases and J by 8 bases, with 25 bases between them. The CDR3 DNA is TGCAGTGCCCAAGACTCGACAGGTCCCTTGGGAGGCTACACCTTC. Residues: CSAQDSTGPLGGYTF.

This chain links TRBV7-2 with TRBJ1-2; TRBD1 is a possible D gene (5 bases). V was clipped by 3 bases and J by 6 bases, with 14 bases between them. CDR3 length equals 14 residues. CDR1 is SGHTA and CDR2 is FQGNSA in the germline V gene. The CDR3: CASSFRRVVNGYTF. The CDR3 DNA reads as TGTGCCAGCAGCTTCCGCAGGGTGGTAAATGGCTACACCTTC.

This clonotype was found many times. The chain links TRBV28 to TRBJ2-7; D is unclear. V lost 4 bases and J lost 12, with 16 bases in between. The CDR3 runs to 12 residues. Looked up from germline, CDR1 is MDHEN and CDR2 is SYDVKM. CDR3: CASSCRARSGYV. Here the CDR3 DNA reads TGTGCCAGCAGTTGTCGGGCCCGGAGTGGGTACGTC.

This clonotype appeared a few times. This chain uses TRBV7-2 with TRBJ2-3; 8 nucleotides agree with TRBD1. Germline trimming cut 4 bases from V and 2 bases from J; bases unmatched to any gene: 8. Germline V gene lookup returns CDR1 SGHTA and CDR2 FQGNSA. The CDR3 spans 16 residues. The CDR3 bases are TGTGCCAGCAGCTCCTATGGACAGGGCCTCACAGATACGCAGTATTTT. It translates to CASSSYGQGLTDTQYF.

V usage is TRBV11-2 and J usage is TRBJ1-6; D possibly corresponds to TRBD1 (6 bases). Germline V gene sequence: CDR1 SGHAT, CDR2 FQNNGV. The length of the CDR3 is 14 residues. V lost 5 bases to trimming and J lost 9 bases, with 14 bases between them. The CDR3 DNA reads as TGTGCCAGCAGCCCCGGGACATTTGCTTCACCCCTCCACTTT. Amino acids: CASSPGTFASPLHF.

V is TRBV12-3 or TRBV12-4 and J is TRBJ1-5; the D is unclear. V lost 3 bases, J lost 0 bases, and 9 bases lay in between. The CDR3 is 15 amino acids. The CDR3 is CASSFMAGSNQPQHF. The CDR3, as DNA: TGTGCCAGCAGTTTTATGGCAGGTAGCAATCAGCCCCAGCATTTT.

The CDR3 DNA reads as TGTGCCAGCAGTTACCGTCCGGGGCCCGTAGATACGCAGTATTTT. It specifies CASSYRPGPVDTQYF. The rearrangement links TRBV6-6 to TRBJ2-3; either TRBD1 or TRBD2 may supply D (5 bases each). The CDR3 runs 15 residues. The germline V gene encodes CDR1 MNHNY and CDR2 SVGAGI (reference sequence). V gave up 2 bases and J gave up 5 bases, with 14 bases separating them.

In this sample, this clonotype turned up a few times. The chain is built from TRBV7-2 and TRBJ2-5; a weak D match, TRBD1 (6 bases). The ends were cut back, 5 bases at V and 2 bases at J, with 15 bases in the middle. Per the germline V gene, CDR1 is SGHTA and CDR2 is FQGNSA. CDR3 length equals 15 residues. CDR3 nucleotide sequence: TGTGCCAGCAGCCGCGCCTCGGGGACACAAGAGACCCAGTACTTC. It translates to CASSRASGTQETQYF.

The chain recombines TRBV4-2 with TRBJ2-7, with TRBD1 as a possible D gene (5 bases). Germline lookup yields CDR1 LGHNA and CDR2 YNFKEQ. The CDR3 length is 14 residues. Trimming took 6 bases from V and 2 from J, leaving 14 bases between them. The CDR3 nucleotides are TGTGCCAGCAGTCACGCAGGGAAACCCTACGAGCAGTACTTC. This encodes CASSHAGKPYEQYF.

This clonotype has a handful of counts. The chain uses TRBV7-2 and TRBJ2-1; TRBD1 is a possible D gene (6 bases). With 1 base removed from V and 3 bases from J, the gap between germline ends came to 7 bases. This CDR3 is 14 amino acids long. Germline assignment: CDR1 SGHTA and CDR2 FQGNSA. CDR3 loop: CASSLEQGYNEQFF. The DNA for the CDR3 is TGTGCCAGCAGCTTAGAACAGGGCTACAATGAGCAGTTCTTC.

The chain uses TRBV5-1 and TRBJ2-5, with D unclear. This CDR3 is built from 14 residues. V was trimmed by 4 bases and J by 2 bases, leaving 12 bases between them. CDR1 and CDR2 (germline): SGHRS, YFSETQ. The CDR3, as DNA: TGCGCCAGCAGCCCCACGGACCCTCAAGAGACCCAGTACTTC. Its protein product is CASSPTDPQETQYF.

This clonotype has a handful of counts. The chain uses TRBV4-3 and TRBJ2-2; 7 bases are a match to TRBD2. Germline loops: CDR1 LGHNA, CDR2 YSLEER. Losses at the gene ends were 0 bases for V and 9 bases for J; bases not matched to a gene: 10. The CDR3 contains 16 residues. The DNA for the CDR3 is TGCGCCAGCAGCCAAGATCCCGGGACTACCCAAAGGGAGCTGTTTTTT. This translates into CASSQDPGTTQRELFF.

This clonotype was detected only a few times. The rearrangement uses TRBV12-3 or TRBV12-4 and TRBJ2-1; D perhaps matches TRBD1 (6 bases). The CDR3 totals 13 residues. Trimming stripped 3 bases from V and 10 bases from J, with 13 bases between. The DNA of the CDR3 is TGTGCCAGCAGTTTTTCCAGGGGTGTCGAGCAGTTCTTC. Amino acids: CASSFSRGVEQFF.

This clonotype turned up a few times. This chain links TRBV6-6 with TRBJ1-5; TRBD1 matches 7 bases. Per the germline V gene, CDR1 is MNHNY and CDR2 is SVGAGI (reference sequence). CDR3 length: 14 residues. The V and J ends lost 2 bases and 11 bases, in that order; junction bases with no gene match: 9. CDR3 DNA: TGTGCCAGCAGTTACGACAGGGAGGGTTCGTCCCAGCATTTT. Encoded protein: CASSYDREGSSQHF.

The chain employs TRBV3-1 and TRBJ1-2, with 9 bases matching TRBD1. This CDR3 has 14 amino acids. The V segment lost 0 bases and the J segment 8 bases; nucleotides outside the gene matches: 4. Germline V gene sequence: CDR1 LGHDT, CDR2 YNNKEL (reference sequence). The DNA for the CDR3 is TGTGCCAGCAGCCAAGAGGGACAGGGATACGGCTACACCTTC. This translates into CASSQEGQGYGYTF.

The J gene is TRBJ2-3, the V gene TRBV3-1; D is perhaps TRBD1 (6 bases). The germline CDR1 and CDR2 sequences are LGHDT and YNNKEL (reference sequence). Trimming left V 3 bases short and J 3 bases short, with 22 bases between. The CDR3 extends over 18 amino acids. The CDR3 nucleotides read TGTGCCAGCAGCCAGGGATATCGGGTGGGGGCCGGGACAGATACGCAGTATTTT. It encodes CASSQGYRVGAGTDTQYF.

V usage is TRBV5-1 and J usage is TRBJ1-1; D is unclear. With 4 bases removed from V and 6 bases from J, the gap between germline ends came to 10 bases. The germline gives CDR1 SGHRS, CDR2 YFSETQ. The CDR3 spans 12 residues. The CDR3 region is CASSPGNAEAFF. Written as DNA, the CDR3 is TGCGCCAGCAGCCCGGGGAATGCTGAAGCTTTCTTT.

This clonotype was counted only a few times. V usage is TRBV7-2 and J usage is TRBJ1-4, with D hard to call. CDR1 is SGHTA, CDR2 FQGNSA, per germline. CDR3 length: 16 amino acids. The ends were cut back, 1 base at V and 8 bases at J, with 17 bases in the middle. Written as DNA, the CDR3 is TGTGCCAGCAGCTTAGAAGGTCGTCGGAACTCCGAAAAACTGTTTTTT. Translated, it gives CASSLEGRRNSEKLFF.

There are a few counts of this clonotype. V and J are TRBV12-3 or TRBV12-4 and TRBJ2-5; D is undetermined. The V end lost 6 bases, the J end lost 7 bases, and 9 bases lay between the germline ends. The CDR3 contains 11 residues. DNA for the CDR3: TGTGCCAGCAGACGACTCGGGACCCAGTACTTC. It codes for CASRRLGTQYF.

This clonotype was counted between two and nine times. This sequence joins TRBV5-1 and TRBJ1-1; a possible D gene is TRBD1 (6 bases). Trimming removed 0 bases from V and 4 bases from J, with 10 bases in between. Per the germline V gene, CDR1 is SGHRS and CDR2 is YFSETQ. CDR3 length: 14 residues. CDR3 in DNA: TGCGCCAGCAGCTTGGCATCGGGGGCCACTGAAGCTTTCTTT. It yields the protein CASSLASGATEAFF.